The clone carrying this TCR beta chain has a count of ten or more. TCR cDNA was made by 5'RACE template switching, adding a universal primer site and UMIs. TCRdb reprocessed the 5' RACE reads via MiXCR and lists one record per CDR3 protein. The table shows about 10,000 distinct CDR3 sequences, with less than 6% occurring only once. This record belongs to a study of T cells after yellow fever vaccination. Findings and caveats of the study: The CD4 compartment and the CD8 compartment contained a small share of clonotypes in common. Abundant bulk-derived clonotypes could contaminate FACS-sorted repertoires.

The V end was cut by 0 bases, the J end by 5 bases, with 7 bases between. The CDR3 spans 14 residues. Looked up from germline, CDR1 is SGHVS and CDR2 is FQNEAQ. This chain connects TRBV7-8 to TRBJ1-4; possibly TRBD1 for D (6 bases). Specimen: PBMCs, either bulk or a sorted T-cell subset (CD4+, CD8+, memory, or dextramer-sorted; not recorded which), collected around 15 days after the first yellow fever vaccination. This TCR came from a young man who received the YFV17D yellow fever vaccine. CDR3 sequence (DNA): TGTGCCAGCAGCTTAGCGGGGGGCAATGAAAAACTGTTTTTT. Its translation: CASSLAGGNEKLFF.